Listed here is a single T cell receptor beta chain. Its antigen is as yet unknown. The sample originates from a study of coeliac disease. Study overall: Coeliac patients had newly diagnosed active disease, refractory type I disease, or gluten-free diet control. Points from the study as a whole: Few TRB amino acid sequences were shared between samples; most were unique. According to the authors, this method cannot detect gliadin-specific T cells in an unbiased way.

Profiling relied on immunoSEQ multiplex PCR, and the TCRdb table lists in-frame clones only, not all of them. The repertoire has some 4,500 clones, roughly two thirds of them found once; the top ten carry roughly 12%. The germline gives CDR1 SNHLY, CDR2 FYNNEI. V was pared by 7 bases and J by 8 bases, with 4 bases of the junction left unmatched. The CDR3 sequence is 13 residues long. V usage is TRBV2 and J usage is TRBJ2-1; 11 bases fit TRBD2. This clonotype was obtained from a woman between 65 and 79 years old with celiac disease. The sample taken for sequencing was lamina propria lymphocytes from the gut. CDR3 residues: CASNSGGAYEQFF. The CDR3 nucleotides read TGTGCCAGCAATAGCGGGGGGGCCTATGAGCAGTTCTTC.